The 5 T cell receptor beta chains below were found in one sample sequenced in a study of human T cells and chemical hapten exposure. Specified time point: patch test 3, about 24 weeks after DPC sensitization. Treatment: therapeutic diphenylcyclopropenone sensitization with weekly scalp DPC. Using its own MiXCR run on the RACE reads, TCRdb lists one record per CDR3 protein. The sample yields 180,000 or so distinct CDR3 sequences, under 30% seen once. The starting material was whole blood, obtained in connection with sensitization to the hapten diphenylcyclopropenone (DPC). The receptors come from a woman aged 40-49 years with alopecia areata. Some clones in this sample may be carry-over from other donors' samples.

This clonotype showed up just a few times. The J gene is TRBJ2-7, the V gene TRBV7-2; 7 bases line up with TRBD2. The CDR3 loop spans 15 amino acids. With V trimmed by 5 bases and J by 2 bases, 9 bases remained unmatched. CDR1 SGHTA and CDR2 FQGNSA come from the germline V gene. CDR3 amino acids: CASSPSLADTYEQYF. As DNA, the CDR3 is TGTGCCAGCAGCCCCAGCCTAGCGGATACCTACGAGCAGTACTTC.

This clonotype was observed once. The chain links TRBV6-5 to TRBJ2-5; the match to TRBD1 covers 9 bases. The CDR3 contains 15 residues. Germline assignment: CDR1 MNHEY and CDR2 SVGAGI. Trimming removed 0 bases from V and 5 bases from J; junction bases left unmatched: 4. As DNA, the CDR3 is TGTGCCAGCAGTTACTCACAGGGGGCCCGGGAGACCCAGTACTTC. This translates into CASSYSQGARETQYF.

V and J are TRBV6-6 and TRBJ1-4, with 7 bases matching TRBD1. Germline CDR1 reads MNHNY; CDR2 reads SVGAGI (reference sequence). CDR3 size: 13 residues. The junction had 1 base not matched to a gene; V was cut back by 6 bases and J by 3 bases. The DNA of the CDR3 is TGTGCCAGCAGGACAGGGCCTAATGAAAAACTGTTTTTT. Its translation is CASRTGPNEKLFF.

This sequence joins TRBV7-2 and TRBJ2-3, with 10 bases matching TRBD2. In germline, CDR1 is SGHTA, CDR2 FQGNSA. This CDR3 is 17 amino acids long. After removal of 1 base from V and 0 bases from J, the junction contained 4 bases not matched to a gene. The chain's CDR3 is CASSLELAGPSTDTQYF. The CDR3 coding sequence is TGTGCCAGCAGCTTAGAACTAGCGGGACCTAGCACAGATACGCAGTATTTT.

The chain is built from TRBV7-2 and TRBJ2-1, with 8 nucleotides matching TRBD2. CDR3 length equals 15 residues. CDR1 SGHTA and CDR2 FQGNSA come from the germline V gene. V was pared by 8 bases and J by 0 bases, with 6 bases of the junction left unmatched. The CDR3 bases are TGTGCCAGCCGCCAGAGCGGGAGCTCCTACAATGAGCAGTTCTTC. Encoded protein: CASRQSGSSYNEQFF.